These 7 T cell receptor beta chains share one sample of origin, sequenced in a study of persistence of HIV-infected CD4 T cells. The stimulus was an HIV-1 Gag 15-mer peptide pool, about 1.1 ug/peptide/mL. Memory cells lacking CD40L and CD69 with high CD45RO were sorted. Their target antigens are unknown. The immunoSEQ assay was version 4, run in survey mode. The method was immunoSEQ multiplex PCR; TCRdb's version includes in-frame clones alone and lacks a portion of them. The data contain some 32,000 clones, 82% of them singletons. The source was CD4+ T cells sorted from PBMCs after roughly 17-hour stimulation, collected from a patient who received antiretroviral therapy. These receptors all stem from an adult woman with HIV who was CMV-seropositive.

CDR3 coding DNA: TGTGCCAGCAGTGACTCAGACCGGCGGGCGAACACCGGGGAGCTGTTTTTT. Translating gives CASSDSDRRANTGELFF. The V gene is TRBV2, the J gene TRBJ2-2; tentatively, D is TRBD2 (5 bases). V dropped 3 bases and J dropped 0 bases, with 14 bases sitting between them. This CDR3 has 17 residues. The germline V gene has CDR1 SNHLY and CDR2 FYNNEI.

In its sample, this clone was seen a few times. This chain links TRBV20-1 with TRBJ1-3, with a possible D match to TRBD1 (5 bases). V shed 3 bases and J shed 0 bases, with 15 bases lying between them. Germline CDR1 is DFQATT and CDR2 is SNEGSKA (reference sequence). The CDR3 is 16 amino acids. CDR3 bases: TGCAGTGCTAGTCCGAGGGGAACACCCTCTGGAAACACCATATATTTT. This translates into CSASPRGTPSGNTIYF.

The V and J genes are TRBV19 and TRBJ1-1; D ambiguous. CDR1 and CDR2 from the germline V gene are LNHDA and SQIVND (reference sequence). The CDR3 loop spans 13 amino acids. The germline V and J ends were trimmed by 2 bases and 0 bases, with 4 bases remaining between them. CDR3 sequence: CASSIRMNTEAFF. The CDR3 bases are TGTGCCAGTAGTATAAGAATGAACACTGAAGCTTTCTTT.

This chain uses TRBV11-3 with TRBJ1-2; the D gene is possibly TRBD1 (5 bases). The V end was cut by 1 base, the J end by 3 bases, with 15 bases between. CDR1 and CDR2 (germline): SGHNT, YENEEA. This CDR3 contains 16 residues. The CDR3 DNA sequence: TGTGCCAGCAGCTTAGGTCGGACACTTCAAGACTATGGCTACACCTTC. This gives the protein CASSLGRTLQDYGYTF. Full variable domain (missing parts from reference TRBV11-3 and TRBJ1-2): EAGVVQSPRYKIIEKKQPVAFWCNPISGHNTLYWYLQNLGQGPELLIRYENEEAVDDSQLPKDRFSAERLKGVDSTLKIQPAELGDSAVYLCASSLGRTLQDYGYTFGSGTRLTVV.

This chain links TRBV25-1 with TRBJ1-2; 7 bases map to TRBD1. The germline CDR1 and CDR2 sequences are MGHDK and SYGVNS. The junction had 7 bases not matched to a gene; V was cut back by 7 bases and J by 5 bases. The CDR3 length is 13 residues. The chain's CDR3 is CASTRQGTYGYTF. DNA of the CDR3: TGTGCCAGCACCAGACAGGGAACGTATGGCTACACCTTC.

The chain combines TRBV19 with TRBJ1-2; 8 positions match TRBD1. V shed 5 bases, J shed 3 bases, and the junction held 8 bases outside the gene matches. The CDR3 has 15 amino acids. Germline V gene sequence: CDR1 LNHDA, CDR2 SQIVND (reference sequence). CDR3 bases: TGTGCCAGTAGTCCCTTAGGACAGGGTGACTATGGCTACACCTTC. Encoded protein: CASSPLGQGDYGYTF.

V gene TRBV6-1 combines with J gene TRBJ1-2, with 10 bases matching TRBD1. The CDR3 contains 18 residues. Germline CDR1 MNHNS, CDR2 SASEGT. Trimming cost V 3 bases and J 4 bases; bases outside gene matches: 14. The CDR3 coding sequence is TGTGCCAGCAGTGAGTCCGGGACAGGGGAATCATCCCTCTATGGCTACACCTTC. This translates into CASSESGTGESSLYGYTF.